This T cell receptor beta chain comes out of a study of blood T cell repertoires in COVID-19. Whole-study context: The study drew acute and convalescent COVID-19 samples from the United States, Italy and Spain.

TCRdb's copy holds only in-frame clones and misses some; the assay was immunoSEQ multiplex PCR. The data show 100,000 to 150,000 clones, over 60% seen once. After removal of 1 base from V and 10 bases from J, the junction contained 7 bases not matched to a gene. The CDR3 spans 15 residues. Per the germline V gene, CDR1 is SGHDN and CDR2 is FVKESK. The receptor was derived from a man aged 35 to 55 with active or convalescent COVID-19. Specimen: peripheral blood. The chain links TRBV14 to TRBJ1-6; 7 nucleotides align to TRBD1. This chain's CDR3 is CASSQVWDSGSPLHF. As DNA, the CDR3 is TGTGCCAGCAGCCAAGTATGGGACAGTGGCTCACCCCTCCACTTT.